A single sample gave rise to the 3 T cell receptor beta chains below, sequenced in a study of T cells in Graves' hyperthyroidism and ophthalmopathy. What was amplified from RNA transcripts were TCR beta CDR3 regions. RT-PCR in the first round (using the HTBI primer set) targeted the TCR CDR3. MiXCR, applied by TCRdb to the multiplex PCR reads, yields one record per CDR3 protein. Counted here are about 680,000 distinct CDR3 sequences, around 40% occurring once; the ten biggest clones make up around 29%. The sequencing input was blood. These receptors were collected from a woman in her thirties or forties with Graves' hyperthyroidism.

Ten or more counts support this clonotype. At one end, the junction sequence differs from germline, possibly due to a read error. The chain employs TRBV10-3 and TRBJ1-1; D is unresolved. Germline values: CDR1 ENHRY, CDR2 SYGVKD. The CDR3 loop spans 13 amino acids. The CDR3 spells CAISELENTESFF. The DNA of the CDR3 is TGTGCCATCAGTGAATTGGAGAACACTGAATCTTTCTTT.

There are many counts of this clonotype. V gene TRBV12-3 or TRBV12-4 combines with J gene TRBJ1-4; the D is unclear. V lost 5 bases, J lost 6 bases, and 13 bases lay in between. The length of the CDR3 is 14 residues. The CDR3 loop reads CASSPYGRDEKLFF. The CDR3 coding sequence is TGTGCCAGCAGTCCCTACGGAAGAGATGAAAAACTGTTTTTT.

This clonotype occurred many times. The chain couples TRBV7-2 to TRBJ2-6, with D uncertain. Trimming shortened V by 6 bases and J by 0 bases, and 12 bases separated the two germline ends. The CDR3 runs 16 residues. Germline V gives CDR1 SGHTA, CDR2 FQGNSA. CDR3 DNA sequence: TGTGCCAGCAGAGGTAACTCAGACTCTGGGGCCAACGTCCTGACTTTC. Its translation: CASRGNSDSGANVLTF.